This entry features one T cell receptor beta chain sequence. The antigen is undetermined. TCRdb's table, derived via immunoSEQ multiplex PCR, lists solely in-frame clones and lacks some. The data contain under 50,000 clones, under 90% of them seen just once; the ten biggest clones take up roughly 7.1%. The V and J ends lost 2 bases and 2 bases, in that order; junction bases with no gene match: 0. Germline loops: CDR1 WNHNN, CDR2 SYGVQD (reference sequence). CDR3 length: 15 amino acids. The data derive from a study of graft-versus-host responses after intestinal transplantation. General observations from the study: Early post-transplant HvG declines were associated with peak circulating GvH clone levels.

The sequencing here drew on PBMCs, taken about nine months after transplant. This receptor was obtained from a human patient who received an intestinal transplant, so some T cells may come from the graft donor. V usage is TRBV10-1 and J usage is TRBJ2-3, with 11 positions matching TRBD1. The CDR3 DNA reads TGCGCCAGCAGTGAGGGACAGGGGGCCACAGATACGCAGTATTTT. Its protein is CASSEGQGATDTQYF.